The rows below give T cell receptor beta chains drawn from one sample of a study of blood T cell repertoires in COVID-19. This table comes from immunoSEQ multiplex PCR, and its TCRdb copy is limited to in-frame clones, with some not included. The sample comprises around 100,000 clones, about 90% of which are singletons, and around 10% rests with the top ten. Sequenced: peripheral blood. These receptors came from an elderly man with acute or convalescent COVID-19. Both conserved end residues are part of each CDR3. A D gene is named only where the DNA matches it firmly. Clone size is stated in some rows and not others, as once, few, many or a class when expanded.

D	V	size	J	DNA	CDR3
.	TRBV27	.	TRBJ2-7	TGTGCCAGCAGTTATAAAGAAGGGGCCTACGAGCAGTACTTC	CASSYKEGAYEQYF
.	TRBV24-1	.	TRBJ1-5	TGTGCCACCAGTGGCGGGGACGGCCAGCCCCAGCATTTT	CATSGGDGQPQHF
.	TRBV6-5	.	TRBJ1-3	TGTGCCAGCAGAATCGCAGGGGTCTCTGGAAACACCATATATTTT	CASRIAGVSGNTIYF
TRBD1	TRBV19	once	TRBJ1-3	TGTGCCAGCGAGACAGGGGTCGGAAACACCATATATTTT	CASETGVGNTIYF
TRBD1	TRBV6-5	.	TRBJ2-2	TGTGCCAGCAGTACCTGGACAGGGAACACCGGGGAGCTGTTTTTT	CASSTWTGNTGELFF
.	TRBV11-2	.	TRBJ1-2	TGTGCCAGCAGCTTAGAGAGAGAGGTTGGCTACACCTTC	CASSLEREVGYTF
TRBD1	TRBV4-1	once	TRBJ1-5	TGCGCCAGCAGCCACTGGACAGGTTATCAGCCCCAGCATTTT	CASSHWTGYQPQHF
.	TRBV5-7	.	TRBJ2-5	TGTGCCAGCAGCTTGGTTGCGGGATCAGAGACCCAGTACTTC	CASSLVAGSETQYF
.	TRBV5-1	.	TRBJ2-1	TGCGCCAGCAGCTTGGAAGGGAGCTCCTACAATGAGCAGTTCTTC	CASSLEGSSYNEQFF
TRBD1	TRBV18	once	TRBJ1-5	TGTGCCAGCTCACCATTCAGGGGGAACAATCAGCCCCAGCATTTT	CASSPFRGNNQPQHF
TRBD1	TRBV28	.	TRBJ1-2	TGTGCCAGCAGTTTGTGGGACAGGGAGGGCTATGGCTACACCTTC	CASSLWDREGYGYTF
TRBD2	TRBV30	once	TRBJ2-1	TGTGCCTGGAGACGGGATTGGGGACTAGCGGGAGGTAGCTACAATGAGCAGTTCTTC	CAWRRDWGLAGGSYNEQFF
.	TRBV27	many	TRBJ2-7	TGTGCCAGCAGTAGTGGGCGCGACGAGCAGTACTTC	CASSSGRDEQYF
.	TRBV29-1	.	TRBJ1-2	TGCAGCGTTGTAGTTCGGGGGGACGGGGGCTACACCTTC	CSVVVRGDGGYTF
.	TRBV28	.	TRBJ1-5	TGTGCCAGCAGTCAGGGATTTAGCAATCAGCCCCAGCATTTT	CASSQGFSNQPQHF
TRBD2	TRBV28	.	TRBJ2-7	TGTGCCAGCAGTTCGGGCGGGCTAGCGGGGTTGGGCGAGCAGTACTTC	CASSSGGLAGLGEQYF
.	TRBV5-1	.	TRBJ2-3	TGCGCCAGCAGCTTGATAGTTTCCTCAGATACGCAGTATTTT	CASSLIVSSDTQYF
TRBD2	TRBV9	.	TRBJ2-1	TGTGCCAGCAGCGAACTAGCGGGCAACTACAATGAGCAGTTCTTC	CASSELAGNYNEQFF
.	TRBV7-2	.	TRBJ2-1	TGTGCCAGCAGCTCCAGGGCCACTAGCTTATACAATGAGCAGTTCTTC	CASSSRATSLYNEQFF
TRBD1	TRBV18	.	TRBJ1-5	TGTGCCAGCTCACCGGGTCCGGGACAGGGGGCGGTTGCGAATCAGCCCCAGCATTTT	CASSPGPGQGAVANQPQHF
TRBD1	TRBV3-1/TRBV3-2	.	TRBJ1-1	TGTGCCAGCAGCCCGGCGAGGACAGGGGGGGGAGCTTTCTTT	CASSPARTGGGAFF
.	TRBV18	.	TRBJ1-2	TGTGCCAGCTCACCACCGATCAGGGCGGATGGCTACACCTTC	CASSPPIRADGYTF
.	TRBV6-5	.	TRBJ1-1	TGTGCCAGCAGTTACCCATTGTCAGGGGCCACTGAAGCTTTCTTT	CASSYPLSGATEAFF
.	TRBV5-5	.	TRBJ1-1	TGTGCCAGCAGCCGCGAGGCCCGGAACACTGAAGCTTTCTTT	CASSREARNTEAFF
.	TRBV7-3	.	TRBJ1-6	TGTGCCAGCAGCCCCGACACAAATTCACCCCTCCACTTT	CASSPDTNSPLHF
TRBD2	TRBV7-9	.	TRBJ2-4	TGTGCCAGCAGCTCCGGGACTAGCCGCGCCAAAAACATTCAGTACTTC	CASSSGTSRAKNIQYF
TRBD2	TRBV30	.	TRBJ2-1	TGTGCCTGGAGTGTAGTGGCGGGAGAAATACAGTTCTTC	CAWSVVAGEIQFF
TRBD2	TRBV7-7	once	TRBJ2-3	TGTGCCAGCAGCTTCTCTCGCGGGGGTACAGATACGCAGTATTTT	CASSFSRGGTDTQYF
.	TRBV30	.	TRBJ1-2	TGTGCCTGGCAACAGGGAAAGAACTATGGCTACACCTTC	CAWQQGKNYGYTF
TRBD1	TRBV24-1	.	TRBJ2-7	TGTGCCACCAGTGACTGGACAGGGTCCTCCTACGAGCAGTACTTC	CATSDWTGSSYEQYF
TRBD2	TRBV7-2	.	TRBJ2-7	TGTGCCAGCAGCTTAGGACTAGCGGGAGGTGACGAGCAGTACTTC	CASSLGLAGGDEQYF
.	TRBV2	.	TRBJ2-7	TGTGCCAGCAGTGACTCTTCCGGCAGAGGATACGAGCAGTACTTC	CASSDSSGRGYEQYF
TRBD1	TRBV27	.	TRBJ1-2	TGTGCCAGCAGATTCAAACCGGGACAGACCGCTAACTATGGCTACACCTTC	CASRFKPGQTANYGYTF
TRBD1	TRBV4-3	.	TRBJ2-7	TGCGCCAGCAGCCAGATGTATACGGGACAGGGTCTGGTGGAGCAGTACTTC	CASSQMYTGQGLVEQYF
TRBD2	TRBV5-1	once	TRBJ2-1	TGCGCCAGCAGCTTGGGACTAGCGGGGGGTTACTCGACCTCCTACAATGAGCAGTTCTTC	CASSLGLAGGYSTSYNEQFF
.	TRBV23-1	.	TRBJ1-2	TGCGCCAGCGACGGGGTGAGGGAGGATGGCTACACCTTC	CASDGVREDGYTF
.	TRBV11-2	.	TRBJ1-1	TGTGCCAGCAGCTTAGCCCCGGCAGGAACCTCGAACACTGAAGCTTTCTTT	CASSLAPAGTSNTEAFF
TRBD2	TRBV19	.	TRBJ2-1	TGTGCCAGTAGGGGACTAGCGATGGGGGAGCAGTTCTTC	CASRGLAMGEQFF
TRBD2	TRBV14	once	TRBJ2-1	TGTGCCAGCAGCCAAGACCTAGCGGGGGTGGGGGAGCAGTTCTTC	CASSQDLAGVGEQFF
TRBD1	TRBV10-3	once	TRBJ1-2	TGTGCCATCAGTGGGGGACAGAGTTTGGGGTACACCTTC	CAISGGQSLGYTF
.	TRBV20-1	.	TRBJ2-1	TGCAGTGCTAGTCCGGGAGTGGGCGATGAGCAGTTCTTC	CSASPGVGDEQFF
TRBD1	TRBV5-1	.	TRBJ1-1	TGCGCCAGCAGCCGGGACAGTCTCAACACTGAAGCTTTCTTT	CASSRDSLNTEAFF
TRBD1	TRBV27	.	TRBJ1-5	TGTGCCAGCAGTGCTACCGGGACAGGACAGCATTTT	CASSATGTGQHF
.	TRBV19	once	TRBJ1-1	TGTGCCAGTAGTATAGGGGGCTCGGGTACTGAAGCTTTCTTT	CASSIGGSGTEAFF
TRBD1	TRBV10-3	.	TRBJ1-2	TGTGCCATCAGTGTGGGGACAGGGGGCGTTGGCTACACCTTC	CAISVGTGGVGYTF
.	TRBV7-8	.	TRBJ1-3	TGTGCCAGCAGCTACGACTCTTCTGGAAACACCATATATTTT	CASSYDSSGNTIYF
.	TRBV5-1	.	TRBJ1-2	TGCGCCAGCAGCTTGGCGGTCAGGCGCGATGGCTACACCTTC	CASSLAVRRDGYTF
TRBD1	TRBV2	.	TRBJ2-1	TGTGCCAGCAGTGAGGGGACAGGGTCATACAATGAGCAGTTCTTC	CASSEGTGSYNEQFF
TRBD2	TRBV12-5	.	TRBJ2-7	TGTGCTAGTGCCCTAGCGGGGGGGACCTACGAGCAGTACTTC	CASALAGGTYEQYF
.	TRBV6-5	.	TRBJ2-3	TGTGCCAGCAGTCCTAGCACAGATACGCAGTATTTT	CASSPSTDTQYF
TRBD1	TRBV5-4	.	TRBJ2-1	TGTGCCAGCAGCCGATTAATGACAGGGGACCACAATGAGCAGTTCTTC	CASSRLMTGDHNEQFF
TRBD1	TRBV7-2	.	TRBJ2-4	TGTGCCAGCAGCCAACAGGGGGCAAGTGCCAAAAACATTCAGTACTTC	CASSQQGASAKNIQYF
.	TRBV21-1	.	TRBJ1-2	TGTGCCAGCAGCAAACTTGGACAGGGGCTTTCGGATGGCTACACCTTC	CASSKLGQGLSDGYTF
TRBD1	TRBV18	.	TRBJ1-1	TGTGCCAGCTCACCGGGACAGGGACCCTTGGGCACTGAAGCTTTCTTT	CASSPGQGPLGTEAFF